The 13 T cell receptor beta chains reported below all come from one sample, sequenced in a study of blood T cell repertoires in COVID-19 (dated by TCRdb to 2020 to 2021). Receptor amplification or capture employed the immunoSEQ multiplex PCR assay. TCRdb took this table from immuneACCESS and kept in-frame rearrangements with V and J called. Such tables lack part of the clones; where checked against another copy, unresolved V genes explain under half of the gap, and the rest is unexplained. For this sample the table gives approximately 280,000 clones, of which roughly 90% were detected only once. The top ten constitute roughly 2.3% of the sample. Input material: peripheral blood. These receptors originate from a man aged 50 to 60 with acute or convalescent COVID-19.

This clone occurred once. The genes are TRBV3-1 (or the pseudogene TRBV3-2) and TRBJ2-1; the D gene is possibly TRBD1 (5 bases). This CDR3 has 12 residues. Germline assignment: CDR1 LGHDT and CDR2 YNNKEL (reference sequence). The V end lost 4 bases, the J end lost 10 bases, and 11 bases lay between the germline ends. CDR3: CASSRASGEQFF. Written as DNA, the CDR3 is TGTGCCAGCAGCCGGGCCTCAGGGGAGCAGTTCTTC.

About this clone itself: The junction shows a germline mismatch at one end, possibly a read error. The chain recombines TRBV5-5 with TRBJ1-2; a weak D match, TRBD1 (5 bases). Germline assignment: CDR1 SGHKS and CDR2 YYEKEE (reference sequence). The CDR3 loop spans 15 amino acids. Here the CDR3 reads CASSLEQGTNYRYTF. DNA for the CDR3: TGTGCCAGCAGCTTGGAGCAGGGTACTAACTATCGCTACACCTTC.

The chain joins TRBV5-1 to TRBJ2-1; TRBD2 agrees at 7 bases. V was pared by 2 bases and J by 4 bases, with 6 bases of the junction left unmatched. The germline CDR1 and CDR2 sequences are SGHRS and YFSETQ. The CDR3 loop spans 15 amino acids. CDR3 region: CASSLGLADYNEQFF. The CDR3 DNA reads as TGCGCCAGCAGCTTAGGTCTAGCGGATTACAATGAGCAGTTCTTC. The whole variable domain, filled in from reference TRBV5-1 and TRBJ2-1, reads KAGVTQTPRYLIKTRGQQVTLSCSPISGHRSVSWYQQTPGQGLQFLFEYFSETQRNKGNFPGRFSGRQFSNSRSEMNVSTLELGDSALYLCASSLGLADYNEQFFGPGTRLTVL.

This clone was seen a single time. The chain joins TRBV15 to TRBJ1-6; a weak D match, TRBD1 (5 bases). The CDR3 consists of 14 residues. V dropped 5 bases and J dropped 9 bases, with 14 bases sitting between them. The germline CDR1 and CDR2 sequences are LNHNV and YYDKDF (reference sequence). CDR3 in DNA: TGTGCCACCAGCCCCGGGGGGACGGGTTCACCCCTCCACTTT. It codes for CATSPGGTGSPLHF. Full variable domain (rest looked up from reference TRBV15 and TRBJ1-6): DAMVIQNPRYQVTQFGKPVTLSCSQTLNHNVMYWYQQKSSQAPKLLFHYYDKDFNNEADTPDNFQSRRPNTSFCFLDIRSPGLGDTAMYLCATSPGGTGSPLHFGNGTRLTVT.

This clone was recorded a few times. The rearrangement uses TRBV25-1 and TRBJ2-3; the D gene is possibly TRBD2 (7 bases). V shed 2 bases and J shed 1 base, with 13 bases lying between them. Germline V CDR1 and CDR2: MGHDK, SYGVNS. The CDR3 has 16 residues. The CDR3 bases are TGTGCCAGCAGTGAAGCATTCGGGGGGCGCACAGATACGCAGTATTTT. This codes for CASSEAFGGRTDTQYF.

This sequence joins TRBV3-1 (or the pseudogene TRBV3-2) and TRBJ2-5, with D perhaps TRBD1 (6 bases). This CDR3 has 13 amino acids. Per the germline V gene, CDR1 is LGHDT and CDR2 is YNNKEL (reference sequence). Trimming shortened V by 4 bases and J by 2 bases, and 8 bases separated the two germline ends. The CDR3 region has the DNA TGTGCCAGCAGCCGGGGGCGGCAAGAGACCCAGTACTTC. Translated: CASSRGRQETQYF.

The chain carries TRBV15 and TRBJ1-5, with 8 bases matching TRBD1. The V gene's germline CDR1 is LNHNV and CDR2 YYDKDF (reference sequence). V shed 2 bases, J shed 4 bases, and the junction held 4 bases outside the gene matches. This CDR3 has 15 residues. The CDR3 DNA is TGTGCCACCAGCAGACCAGGGGGCGGGAATCAGCCCCAGCATTTT. It yields the protein CATSRPGGGNQPQHF.

The rearrangement uses TRBV10-1 and TRBJ2-1; D is uncertain. The germline gives CDR1 WNHNN, CDR2 SYGVQD (reference sequence). CDR3 length: 15 residues. The V end was cut by 2 bases, the J end by 0 bases, with 8 bases between. Written as DNA, the CDR3 is TGCGCCAGCAGTGAGGGGCTACCCTCCTACAATGAGCAGTTCTTC. It encodes CASSEGLPSYNEQFF.

This clone came up many times. The chain recombines TRBV19 with TRBJ1-6; 7 bases fit TRBD1. CDR3 length equals 16 residues. From germline, CDR1 is LNHDA and CDR2 SQIVND (reference sequence). J was trimmed by 6 bases and V by 3 bases; bases with no gene match: 8. The CDR3 nucleotides are TGTGCCAGTAGTATTGGCTCGACAGGGTTTAATTCACCCCTCCACTTT. This gives the protein CASSIGSTGFNSPLHF.

This rearrangement joins TRBV7-9 to TRBJ1-2, with D unclear. V lost 5 bases and J lost 2, with 9 bases in between. CDR1 and CDR2 from the germline V gene are SEHNR and FQNEAQ (reference sequence). This CDR3 region has 13 residues. The CDR3 nucleotides read TGTGCCAGCAGCGAGGGTCTGAACTATGGCTACACCTTC. Translating it yields CASSEGLNYGYTF.

This chain links TRBV13 with TRBJ1-6, with 7 nucleotides matching TRBD1. Germline loops: CDR1 PRHDT, CDR2 FYEKMQ (reference sequence). V shed 5 bases and J 2 bases; nucleotides not matched to a gene: 6. This CDR3 spans 16 amino acids. The CDR3 DNA reads TGTGCCAGCAGCCGTAGACAGGGCGCCTATAATTCACCCCTCCACTTT. It translates to CASSRRQGAYNSPLHF.

DNA for the CDR3: TGTGCCAGCAGCTTCGCGAGGGGGACTGAAGCTTTCTTT. This gives the protein CASSFARGTEAFF. The chain carries TRBV7-2 and TRBJ1-1; D is possibly TRBD1 (6 bases). With 3 bases removed from V and 5 bases from J, the gap between germline ends came to 10 bases. From germline, CDR1 is SGHTA and CDR2 FQGNSA. The CDR3 extends over 13 amino acids.

The chain couples TRBV7-2 to TRBJ1-2, with D possibly TRBD1 on 5 matching bases. The CDR3 runs to 14 residues. Trimming took 5 bases from V and 8 from J, leaving 18 bases between them. Germline values: CDR1 SGHTA, CDR2 FQGNSA. The CDR3 DNA reads as TGTGCCAGCAGCACCCAGGGATTGGGGTACGGCTACACCTTC. Its protein is CASSTQGLGYGYTF.